Listed here are 6 T cell receptor beta chains from one sample, sequenced in a study of tumor-infiltrating lymphocytes in primary liver carcinoma (TCRdb year 2017). Without any cell sorting, total RNA and DNA were co-extracted from approximately 20-30 mg of bulk tissue using the AllPrep DNA/RNA mini kit. Sequencing took place on an Illumina HiSeq 2500. A constant-region primer and ProtoScript II reverse transcriptase were used to reverse-transcribe TCRbeta-specific cDNA from roughly 500 ng total RNA. Construction of the TCRbeta libraries relied on three nested rounds of multiplex PCR, following a slightly modified ARM-PCR procedure. The first two PCR rounds used multiplex TRBV1-TRBV30 forward primers with a Cbeta reverse primer, each for roughly 10 cycles. Clones were called with MiXCR by TCRdb after fastp trimmed the public reads at Q25, and only in-frame beta chains were retained. Each entry merges the rows of one CDR3 protein and shows their most common DNA and genes. Present in this sample are tens of thousands of distinct CDR3 sequences, roughly 70% of which were seen just once. In total, the top ten clones hold less than 45% of the sample.

Sequencing was carried out using liver tumor tissue from sampling region 4. This sample's cell subset or site label indicates: tumor region T4, right-lateral pole. These receptors originate from a man in his forties with primary liver carcinoma and hepatitis B virus infection.

The rearrangement links TRBV5-1 to TRBJ2-2; TRBD1 might be the D (6 bases). CDR3 size: 14 residues. Germline assignment: CDR1 SGHRS and CDR2 YFSETQ. V shed 2 bases and J shed 12 bases, with 17 bases lying between them. Here the CDR3 DNA reads TGCGCCAGCAGCTTATCAGCGAACACAGGGAAGCTGTTTTTT. Amino acids: CASSLSANTGKLFF.

A remark on this clonotype: One junction end disagrees with the germline gene, perhaps due to a read error. This chain connects TRBV5-1 to TRBJ2-1; the match to TRBD2 covers 11 bases. This CDR3 has 16 residues. The V gene's germline CDR1 is SGHRS and CDR2 YFSETQ. CDR3 DNA sequence: TGCGCCATCAGCTTGTATATAGCGGGAGGGTCCGGTGAGAAGTTCTTC. As protein: CAISLYIAGGSGEKFF.

This clonotype was found once. The CDR3 end shows no conserved phenylalanine or tryptophan, and so a read error is likely. The chain employs TRBV29-1 and TRBJ2-2; D is possibly TRBD1 (5 bases). This CDR3 region has 11 residues. The V gene's germline CDR1 is SQVTM and CDR2 ANQGSEA. CDR3 sequence (DNA): TGCAGCTTCAGGGTTGCCGGAGAGCTGTTTTTA. As protein: CSFRVAGELFL.

For this clonotype: This sequence may be a read error, since a much larger clone differs from it by one base. V gene TRBV11-2 combines with J gene TRBJ2-7; 8 nucleotides line up with TRBD2. The CDR3 length is 15 residues. The junction had 9 bases not matched to a gene; V was cut back by 2 bases and J by 6 bases. CDR1 is SGHAT, CDR2 FQNNGV, per germline. CDR3 sequence (DNA): TGTGCCAGCAGCTTAACCACAGCGGGGGCTAGCGAGCAGTACTTC. It translates to CASSLTTAGASEQYF.

The chain recombines TRBV30 with TRBJ2-5; 9 bases line up with TRBD2. The CDR3 runs 12 residues. After removal of 3 bases from V and 7 bases from J, the junction contained 3 bases not matched to a gene. Germline loops: CDR1 GTSNPN, CDR2 SVGIG (reference sequence). Here the CDR3 reads CAWRAGGATQYF. The CDR3 DNA is TGTGCCTGGAGGGCGGGAGGGGCGACCCAGTACTTC. The full variable domain, rest sourced from reference TRBV30 and TRBJ2-5, is SQTIHQWPATLVQPVGSPLSLECTVEGTSNPNLYWYRQAAGRGLQLLFYSVGIGQISSEVPQNLSASRPQDRQFILSSKKLLLSDSGFYLCAWRAGGATQYFGPGTRLLVL.

This clonotype was counted only a few times. Given a much more abundant clone one base away, this may be a read error. The CDR3 does not end in the conserved phenylalanine or tryptophan, so this is likely a read error. This sequence joins TRBV4-2 and TRBJ2-1; the D gene is possibly TRBD2 (6 bases). Germline CDR1 and CDR2: LGHNA and YNFKEQ. V lost 0 bases to trimming and J lost 9 bases, with 15 bases between them. The CDR3 totals 15 residues. The CDR3 DNA is TGTGCCAGCAGCCAAGATTGGACTACCGGCGGTGAGCAGTTCTCC. Its protein product is CASSQDWTTGGEQFS.